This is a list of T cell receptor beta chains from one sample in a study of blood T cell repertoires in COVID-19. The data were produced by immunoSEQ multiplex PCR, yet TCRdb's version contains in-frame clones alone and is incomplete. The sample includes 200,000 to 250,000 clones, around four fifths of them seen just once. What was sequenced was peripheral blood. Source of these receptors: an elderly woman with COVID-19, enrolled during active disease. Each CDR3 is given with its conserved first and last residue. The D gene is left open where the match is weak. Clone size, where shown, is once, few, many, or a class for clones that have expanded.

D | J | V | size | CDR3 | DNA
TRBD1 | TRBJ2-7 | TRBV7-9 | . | CASSLREQGYEQYF | TGTGCCAGCAGCCTCCGGGAACAGGGGTACGAGCAGTACTTC
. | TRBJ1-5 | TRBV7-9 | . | CASSLEGGGQPQHF | TGTGCCAGCAGCTTAGAGGGAGGTGGTCAGCCCCAGCATTTT
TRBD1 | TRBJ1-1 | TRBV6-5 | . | CASSYSPTGKTEAFF | TGTGCCAGCAGTTACTCCCCGACAGGGAAAACTGAAGCTTTCTTT
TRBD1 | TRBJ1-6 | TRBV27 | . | CASSLGTVPSPLHF | TGTGCCAGCAGTCTAGGGACAGTCCCTTCACCCCTCCACTTT
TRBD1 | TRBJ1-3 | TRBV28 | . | CASLTFPDRGGNTIYF | TGTGCCAGCCTAACTTTCCCCGACAGGGGGGGAAACACCATATATTTT
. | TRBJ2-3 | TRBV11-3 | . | CASSSGGPGTDTQYF | TGTGCCAGCAGCTCCGGAGGGCCGGGCACAGATACGCAGTATTTT
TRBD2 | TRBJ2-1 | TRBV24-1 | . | CATSDAGTSDYNEQFF | TGTGCCACCAGTGATGCCGGGACTAGCGACTACAATGAGCAGTTCTTC
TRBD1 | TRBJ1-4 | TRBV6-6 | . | CASSKGQGPEREFF | TGTGCCAGCAGTAAGGGACAGGGGCCAGAACGGGAGTTTTTT
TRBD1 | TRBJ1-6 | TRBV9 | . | CASSGGLGTDNYNSPLHF | TGTGCCAGCAGCGGAGGCTTAGGGACAGATAATTATAATTCACCCCTCCACTTT
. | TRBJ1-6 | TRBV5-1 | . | CASSLGVQGKSDSPLHF | TGCGCCAGCAGCTTGGGGGTTCAGGGAAAGTCGGATTCACCCCTCCACTTT
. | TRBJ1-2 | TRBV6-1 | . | CASSEPSGVNYGYTF | TGTGCCAGCAGTGAACCTTCGGGGGTAAACTATGGCTACACCTTC
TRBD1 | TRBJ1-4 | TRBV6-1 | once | CASSELRGLVEKLFF | TGTGCCAGCAGTGAATTAAGGGGGCTAGTCGAAAAACTGTTTTTT